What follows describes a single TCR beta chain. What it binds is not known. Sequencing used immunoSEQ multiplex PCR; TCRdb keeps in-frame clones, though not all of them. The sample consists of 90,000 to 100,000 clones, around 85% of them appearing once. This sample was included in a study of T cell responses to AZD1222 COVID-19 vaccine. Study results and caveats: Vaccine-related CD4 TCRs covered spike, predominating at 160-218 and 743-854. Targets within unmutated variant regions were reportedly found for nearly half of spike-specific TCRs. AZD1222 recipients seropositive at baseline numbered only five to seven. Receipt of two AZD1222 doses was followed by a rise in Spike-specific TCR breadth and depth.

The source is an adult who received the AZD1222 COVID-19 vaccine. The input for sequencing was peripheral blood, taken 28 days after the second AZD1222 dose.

The CDR3 reads CASSLDLAGAANSDTQYF. For the CDR3, the DNA is TGCGCCAGCAGCTTGGACCTAGCGGGGGCGGCTAACTCAGATACGCAGTATTTT. The chain couples TRBV5-1 to TRBJ2-3; 10 bases match TRBD2. The CDR3 extends over 18 amino acids. Looked up from germline, CDR1 is SGHRS and CDR2 is YFSETQ. V was clipped by 0 bases and J by 4 bases; unmatched bases: 11. Full variable domain (rest looked up from reference TRBV5-1 and TRBJ2-3): KAGVTQTPRYLIKTRGQQVTLSCSPISGHRSVSWYQQTPGQGLQFLFEYFSETQRNKGNFPGRFSGRQFSNSRSEMNVSTLELGDSALYLCASSLDLAGAANSDTQYFGPGTRLTVL.